One and the same sample provided the 16 T cell receptor beta chains below, sequenced in a study of T cell responses to AZD1222 COVID-19 vaccine. The data were produced by immunoSEQ multiplex PCR, yet TCRdb's version contains in-frame clones alone and is incomplete. Among 150,000 or so clones listed, 70% to 90% were seen once. The sequenced sample was peripheral blood, obtained on day 0 of MenACWY control vaccination. These receptors all stem from an adult in good health.

This clone appeared once. The chain employs TRBV7-6 and TRBJ1-1; D is uncertain. CDR1 is SGHVS, CDR2 FNYEAQ, per germline. V lost 2 bases and J lost 3, with 7 bases in between. The CDR3 has 13 amino acids. DNA of the CDR3: TGTGCCAGCAGCTTAACACCTGACACTGAAGCTTTCTTT. This codes for CASSLTPDTEAFF.

V usage is TRBV5-6 and J usage is TRBJ2-7; TRBD2 agrees at 7 bases. The CDR3 extends over 14 amino acids. The V segment lost 0 bases and the J segment 6 bases; nucleotides outside the gene matches: 6. Looked up from germline, CDR1 is SGHDT and CDR2 is YYEEEE. CDR3 nucleotide sequence: TGTGCCAGCAGCTTGGCGGGGGGTTCGGGCGAGCAGTACTTC. Translation gives CASSLAGGSGEQYF.

This sequence joins TRBV7-2 and TRBJ2-3, with 11 bases lining up with TRBD2. The germline V gene has CDR1 SGHTA and CDR2 FQGNSA. The CDR3 runs to 17 residues. Trimming removed 2 bases from V and 2 bases from J; junction bases left unmatched: 6. The CDR3 sequence is CASSLPIAGGYTDTQYF. DNA for the CDR3: TGTGCCAGCAGCTTACCAATAGCGGGGGGGTACACAGATACGCAGTATTTT.

This chain connects TRBV27 to TRBJ2-4; 8 positions match TRBD2. CDR3 length: 16 amino acids. Looked up from germline, CDR1 is MNHEY and CDR2 is SMNVEV (reference sequence). The trim removed 6 bases at V and 1 base at J, leaving 8 bases unmatched. The CDR3 loop reads CASSPGGSKAKNIQYF. The CDR3 coding sequence is TGTGCCAGCAGCCCGGGGGGGTCGAAGGCCAAAAACATTCAGTACTTC.

The rearrangement uses TRBV19 and TRBJ1-2; D not certain. Looked up from germline, CDR1 is LNHDA and CDR2 is SQIVND (reference sequence). Trimming took 5 bases from V and 0 from J, leaving 7 bases between them. This CDR3 region has 13 residues. CDR3 nucleotides: TGTGCCAGTAGTTATTACGCTAACTATGGCTACACCTTC. Translated, it gives CASSYYANYGYTF.

This chain uses TRBV7-6 with TRBJ2-1, with unresolved D. The CDR3 totals 14 residues. V lost 1 base, J lost 8 bases, and 12 bases lay in between. Germline values: CDR1 SGHVS, CDR2 FNYEAQ. Here the CDR3 reads CASSLDLGVDEQFF. Written as DNA, the CDR3 is TGTGCCAGCAGCTTAGATCTAGGAGTGGATGAGCAGTTCTTC.

The chain combines TRBV19 with TRBJ1-2; tentative D call: TRBD1 (5 bases). Germline V gene lookup returns CDR1 LNHDA and CDR2 SQIVND (reference sequence). The CDR3 spans 16 residues. V lost 6 bases to trimming and J lost 1 base, with 18 bases between them. The CDR3 DNA follows: TGTGCCAGTAGCCCTCTCTTAGGGGCAGGTAACTATGGCTACACCTTC. As protein: CASSPLLGAGNYGYTF.

This clone was seen just once. The chain employs TRBV6-5 and TRBJ2-7; D is perhaps TRBD2 (6 bases). The CDR3 loop spans 15 amino acids. V gave up 8 bases and J gave up 6 bases, with 23 bases separating them. Germline V gene data show CDR1 as MNHEY and CDR2 as SVGAGI. CDR3 in amino acids: CASRIAGRASLEQYF. Here the CDR3 DNA reads TGTGCCAGCCGTATTGCGGGACGGGCGTCCCTCGAGCAGTACTTC.

The chain joins TRBV10-3 to TRBJ1-3; D not certain. CDR3 length equals 14 residues. Germline V lookup: CDR1 ENHRY, CDR2 SYGVKD. Between the trimmed V and J ends, which lost 6 bases and 0 bases, there was a span of 9 bases. CDR3 in amino acids: CAIRPGNSGNTIYF. The DNA for the CDR3 is TGTGCCATCAGACCGGGAAACTCTGGAAACACCATATATTTT.

This chain connects TRBV18 to TRBJ1-6, with 11 bases fitting TRBD1. V was clipped by 3 bases and J by 8 bases; unmatched bases: 9. This CDR3 contains 17 residues. Looked up from germline, CDR1 is KGHSH and CDR2 is LQKENI. CDR3 DNA: TGTGCCAGCTCACCCAGGCCCCCGGGACAGGGGGATTCACCCCTCCACTTT. This encodes CASSPRPPGQGDSPLHF.

The chain uses TRBV5-1 and TRBJ2-7, with 14 bases aligning to TRBD2. Germline trimming cut 4 bases from V and 0 bases from J; bases unmatched to any gene: 0. This CDR3 is built from 15 residues. The germline V gene has CDR1 SGHRS and CDR2 YFSETQ. The CDR3 is CASSGTSGSSYEQYF. The CDR3 DNA reads as TGCGCCAGCAGCGGGACTAGCGGGAGCTCCTACGAGCAGTACTTC. The full variable domain, its missing parts supplied by reference TRBV5-1 and TRBJ2-7, is KAGVTQTPRYLIKTRGQQVTLSCSPISGHRSVSWYQQTPGQGLQFLFEYFSETQRNKGNFPGRFSGRQFSNSRSEMNVSTLELGDSALYLCASSGTSGSSYEQYFGPGTRLTVT.

The table lists this clone with a count of one. Here the CDR3 reads CASRKGPGQNQPQHF. CDR3 coding DNA: TGTGCCAGCCGCAAAGGACCCGGACAGAATCAGCCCCAGCATTTT. V and J are TRBV7-2 and TRBJ1-5; the D gene is possibly TRBD1 (6 bases). The V end was cut by 8 bases, the J end by 4 bases, with 18 bases between. This CDR3 contains 15 residues. Germline CDR1 SGHTA, CDR2 FQGNSA.

The J gene is TRBJ1-5, the V gene TRBV29-1; D possibly corresponds to TRBD1 (5 bases). CDR3 length: 15 residues. The V gene lost 4 bases and the J gene lost 3 bases, with 16 bases spanning the gap. In germline, CDR1 is SQVTM, CDR2 ANQGSEA. CDR3 coding DNA: TGCAGCGTTGCGGGGGGGATAATCGACAATCAGCCCCAGCATTTT. It is translated as CSVAGGIIDNQPQHF.

This sequence joins TRBV4-2 and TRBJ1-1; D not resolved. CDR1 is LGHNA and CDR2 is YNFKEQ in the germline V gene. Between the trimmed V and J ends, which lost 1 base and 1 base, there was a span of 7 bases. The CDR3 sequence is 14 residues long. DNA of the CDR3: TGTGCCAGCAGCCAAGTTATTAAGAACACTGAAGCTTTCTTT. Residues: CASSQVIKNTEAFF.

J is TRBJ1-6 and V is TRBV11-2; 12 nucleotides align to TRBD1. Germline trimming cut 5 bases from V and 2 bases from J; bases unmatched to any gene: 7. Germline CDR1 SGHAT, CDR2 FQNNGV. This CDR3 is built from 18 residues. The CDR3 loop is CASSPSGTGGPYNSPLHF. The CDR3, as DNA: TGTGCCAGCAGCCCATCCGGGACAGGGGGCCCCTATAATTCACCCCTCCACTTT.

The CDR3, as DNA: TGTGCCAGCAGTCCCCTCCAGGGCGCAATCGAGCAGTACTTC. Its protein product is CASSPLQGAIEQYF. This chain links TRBV27 with TRBJ2-7; D perhaps matches TRBD1 (5 bases). Germline V gene sequence: CDR1 MNHEY, CDR2 SMNVEV (reference sequence). This CDR3 has 14 amino acids. V shed 5 bases and J shed 6 bases, with 17 bases lying between them.